Following are 4 T cell receptor beta chains from one sample sequenced in a study of T cells after yellow fever vaccination. TCRdb re-called the 5' RACE reads with MiXCR, one entry per CDR3 protein. This table holds some 340,000 distinct CDR3 sequences, roughly 10% found once. The sequencing used CD4+ T cells sorted from PBMCs, collected 45 days after the yellow fever booster vaccination. These receptors were collected from a young man who received the YFV17D yellow fever vaccine.

In this sample, this clonotype turned up many times. The chain uses TRBV20-1 and TRBJ1-3, with a possible D match to TRBD1 (6 bases). V lost 3 bases to trimming and J lost 8 bases, with 17 bases between them. This CDR3 has 14 amino acids. Germline lookup yields CDR1 DFQATT and CDR2 SNEGSKA (reference sequence). The CDR3 DNA reads TGCAGTGCTAGTTCGTCCGGGGGCGCGGACACCATATATTTT. This sequence encodes CSASSSGGADTIYF.

In its sample, this clonotype was seen a few times. The V and J genes are TRBV24-1 and TRBJ1-5; D is possibly TRBD1 (6 bases). The CDR3 consists of 16 residues. V was trimmed by 2 bases and J by 2 bases, leaving 12 bases between them. The germline V gene has CDR1 KGHDR and CDR2 SFDVKD. This chain's CDR3 is CATSDSGVLGNQPQHF. CDR3 bases: TGTGCCACCAGTGATTCAGGGGTTTTAGGCAATCAGCCCCAGCATTTT.

This chain joins TRBV3-1 and TRBJ2-1; TRBD2 aligns across 13 bases. CDR1 and CDR2 from the germline V gene are LGHDT and YNNKEL (reference sequence). With V trimmed by 1 base and J by 5 bases, 11 bases remained unmatched. The CDR3 is 19 amino acids. This chain's CDR3 is CASSQGGTSGIPLHNEQFF. CDR3 nucleotide sequence: TGTGCCAGCAGCCAAGGGGGGACTAGCGGGATCCCACTCCACAATGAGCAGTTCTTC.

The chain employs TRBV5-4 and TRBJ1-2; perhaps TRBD1 as D (5 bases). Deletions cut 0 bases from V and 7 bases from J, with 13 bases between. Germline CDR1 reads SGHNT; CDR2 reads YYREEE (reference sequence). This CDR3 has 14 amino acids. The CDR3 here is CASSLVGVQGGYTF. CDR3 sequence (DNA): TGTGCCAGCAGCTTGGTAGGGGTGCAGGGTGGCTACACCTTC.